This T cell receptor (beta chain) emerged from a study of T cells in Graves' hyperthyroidism and ophthalmopathy. Germline loops: CDR1 SNHLY, CDR2 FYNNEI. This CDR3 is built from 10 residues. RNA transcripts yielded amplified TCR beta CDR3 regions. Initially, a first-round RT-PCR of the TCR CDR3 employed the HTBI primer set. TCRdb independently ran MiXCR on the multiplex PCR reads; one entry per CDR3 protein. This table holds roughly 380,000 distinct CDR3 sequences, under 20% found once. This clonotype appeared many times. This TCR was sampled from a woman younger than 30 with Graves' hyperthyroidism. Sequenced material: blood. This chain joins TRBV2 and TRBJ2-7; possibly TRBD1 or TRBD2 for D (5 bases each). Matching the DNA end better, TRBJ2-5 makes the J call doubtful. The CDR3 coding sequence is TGTGCCACCGGGGCAGGGACCCAGTACTTC. This gives the protein CATGAGTQYF.